The 10 T cell receptor beta chains below all came from one sample that was sequenced in a study of T cells in Graves' hyperthyroidism and ophthalmopathy. RNA transcripts provided the source from which TCR beta CDR3 regions were amplified. First-round RT-PCR of the TCR CDR3 relied on the HTBI primer set. TCRdb re-called the multiplex PCR reads through MiXCR, storing one row per CDR3 protein. The data show hundreds of thousands of distinct CDR3 sequences, with around 13% seen just once and more than 5% held by the top ten. Material for sequencing was blood. The source is a young woman with Graves' hyperthyroidism that later progressed to Graves' ophthalmopathy.

This clonotype has a handful of counts. The chain joins TRBV27 to TRBJ1-1, with D possibly matching TRBD1 (5 bases). Per germline, CDR1 MNHEY and CDR2 SMNVEV (reference sequence). Deletions cut 5 bases from V and 5 bases from J, with 21 bases between. The CDR3 totals 16 residues. The CDR3 spells CASSQEFTGGGTEAFF. CDR3 bases: TGTGCCAGCAGTCAAGAATTCACAGGAGGCGGGACTGAAGCTTTCTTT.

This clonotype was picked up a small number of times. J is TRBJ2-3 and V is TRBV9; D unclear. This CDR3 comprises 15 residues. V lost 4 bases and J lost 4, with 16 bases in between. Germline CDR1 and CDR2: SGDLS and YYNGEE. For the CDR3, the DNA is TGTGCCAGCAGCTTCAGCCCGGACGGGTCAGATACGCAGTATTTT. Translated, it gives CASSFSPDGSDTQYF. The variable domain in full, with the rest retrieved from reference TRBV9 and TRBJ2-3, is DSGVTQTPKHLITATGQRVTLRCSPRSGDLSVYWYQQSLDQGLQFLIQYYNGEERAKGNILERFSAQQFPDLHSELNLSSLELGDSALYFCASSFSPDGSDTQYFGPGTRLTVL.

This clonotype was observed a few times. The J gene is TRBJ2-3, the V gene TRBV7-2, with 8 bases matching TRBD2. The trim removed 1 base at V and 5 bases at J, leaving 14 bases unmatched. Germline CDR1 reads SGHTA; CDR2 reads FQGNSA. The CDR3 length is 18 residues. The CDR3 DNA sequence: TGTGCCAGCAGCTTAGGTGGAAATGGCGGGAGGTGGGGAGATACGCAGTATTTT. Translating it yields CASSLGGNGGRWGDTQYF.

This clonotype was observed many times. V and J are TRBV12-3 or TRBV12-4 and TRBJ2-6; no clear D gene. Trimming stripped 3 bases from V and 4 bases from J, with 1 base between. This CDR3 comprises 12 residues. As DNA, the CDR3 is TGTGCCAGCAGTTTCGGGGCCAACGTCCTGACTTTC. This codes for CASSFGANVLTF.

CDR3 nucleotides: TGCAGTGCACCCAATCCTTACACAGATACGCAGTATTTT. It codes for CSAPNPYTDTQYF. The V call is TRBV20-1, the J call TRBJ2-3; D unclear. The CDR3 totals 13 residues. Germline V gives CDR1 DFQATT, CDR2 SNEGSKA (reference sequence). The V gene lost 6 bases and the J gene lost 2 bases, with 12 bases spanning the gap.

In this sample, this clonotype turned up once. J is TRBJ1-5 and V is TRBV30, with 7 bases fitting TRBD1. CDR1 GTSNPN and CDR2 SVGIG come from the germline V gene (reference sequence). This CDR3 region has 14 residues. The J segment lost 4 bases and the V segment lost 0 bases, leaving 3 bases of the junction unmatched. CDR3 nucleotides: TGTGCCTGGAGTGTGGGACAGTTTAATCAGCCCCAGCATTTT. Its protein product is CAWSVGQFNQPQHF.

This sequence joins TRBV30 and TRBJ1-2; 12 positions agree with TRBD1. The CDR3 is 16 amino acids. Germline V CDR1 and CDR2: GTSNPN, SVGIG (reference sequence). J was trimmed by 1 base and V by 5 bases; bases with no gene match: 8. The CDR3 is CAWDTGTGGLNYGYTF. CDR3 in DNA: TGTGCCTGGGATACCGGGACAGGGGGCCTTAACTATGGCTACACCTTC. The whole variable domain, filled in from reference TRBV30 and TRBJ1-2, reads SQTIHQWPATLVQPVGSPLSLECTVEGTSNPNLYWYRQAAGRGLQLLFYSVGIGQISSEVPQNLSASRPQDRQFILSSKKLLLSDSGFYLCAWDTGTGGLNYGYTFGSGTRLTVV.

In this sample, this clonotype turned up a few times. The rearrangement uses TRBV19 and TRBJ1-5; no clear D. This CDR3 is 13 amino acids long. Germline values: CDR1 LNHDA, CDR2 SQIVND (reference sequence). Trimming left V 7 bases short and J 6 bases short, with 13 bases between. The CDR3 region has the DNA TGTGCCAGTAATTCGAAGTTATTTCAGCCCCAGCATTTT. Protein: CASNSKLFQPQHF.

In DNA, the CDR3 is TGTGCCAGCTCACCCGGGACAGCGGTCCCTGGGCAGTACTTC. It specifies CASSPGTAVPGQYF. The chain has TRBV18 and TRBJ2-7, with TRBD1 matching 7 bases. The CDR3 has 14 amino acids. CDR1 KGHSH and CDR2 LQKENI come from the germline V gene. J gave up 9 bases and V 3 bases, and 11 bases lay outside the gene matches.

This clonotype was detected many times. V is TRBV11-2 and J is TRBJ1-2, with unresolved D. The germline V gene has CDR1 SGHAT and CDR2 FQNNGV. V lost 5 bases, J lost 5 bases, and 9 bases lay in between. The CDR3 runs to 12 residues. The CDR3 reads CASSPTSYGYTF. In DNA, the CDR3 is TGTGCCAGCAGCCCAACCTCTTATGGCTACACCTTC. The entire variable domain, with the rest obtained from reference TRBV11-2 and TRBJ1-2, is as follows: EAGVAQSPRYKIIEKRQSVAFWCNPISGHATLYWYQQILGQGPKLLIQFQNNGVVDDSQLPKDRFSAERLKGVDSTLKIQPAKLEDSAVYLCASSPTSYGYTFGSGTRLTVV.